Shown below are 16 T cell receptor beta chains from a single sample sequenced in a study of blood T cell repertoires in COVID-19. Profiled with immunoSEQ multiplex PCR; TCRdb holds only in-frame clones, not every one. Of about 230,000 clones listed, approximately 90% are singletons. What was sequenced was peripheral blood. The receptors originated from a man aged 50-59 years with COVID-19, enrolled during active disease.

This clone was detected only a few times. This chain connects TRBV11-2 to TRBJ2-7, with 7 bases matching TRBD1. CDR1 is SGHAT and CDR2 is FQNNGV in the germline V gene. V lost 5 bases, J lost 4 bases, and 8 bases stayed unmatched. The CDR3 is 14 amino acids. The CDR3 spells CASSPWGQTYEQYF. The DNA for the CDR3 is TGTGCCAGCAGCCCCTGGGGACAGACGTACGAGCAGTACTTC.

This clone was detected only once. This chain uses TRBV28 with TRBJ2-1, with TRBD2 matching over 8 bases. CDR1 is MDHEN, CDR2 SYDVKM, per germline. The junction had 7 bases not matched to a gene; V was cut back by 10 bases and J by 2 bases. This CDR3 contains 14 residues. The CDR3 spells CATSGGGTYNEQFF. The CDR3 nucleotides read TGTGCCACCTCTGGCGGGGGGACCTACAATGAGCAGTTCTTC.

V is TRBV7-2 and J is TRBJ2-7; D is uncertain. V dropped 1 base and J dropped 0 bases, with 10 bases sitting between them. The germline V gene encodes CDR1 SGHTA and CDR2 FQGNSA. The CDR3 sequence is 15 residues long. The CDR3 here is CASSLEPMSSYEQYF. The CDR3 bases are TGTGCCAGCAGCTTAGAACCGATGAGCTCCTACGAGCAGTACTTC.

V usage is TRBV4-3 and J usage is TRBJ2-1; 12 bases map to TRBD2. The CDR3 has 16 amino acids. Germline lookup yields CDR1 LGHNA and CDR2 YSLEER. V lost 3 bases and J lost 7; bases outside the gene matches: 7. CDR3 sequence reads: CASSHLAGGPGNEQFF. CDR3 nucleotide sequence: TGCGCCAGCAGCCACCTAGCGGGGGGGCCGGGTAATGAGCAGTTCTTC.

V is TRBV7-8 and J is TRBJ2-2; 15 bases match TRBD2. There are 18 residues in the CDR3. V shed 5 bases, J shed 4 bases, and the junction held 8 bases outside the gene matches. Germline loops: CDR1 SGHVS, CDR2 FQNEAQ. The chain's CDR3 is CASSEGLAGGPVTGELFF. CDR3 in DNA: TGTGCCAGCAGCGAAGGACTAGCGGGAGGGCCTGTCACCGGGGAGCTGTTTTTT.

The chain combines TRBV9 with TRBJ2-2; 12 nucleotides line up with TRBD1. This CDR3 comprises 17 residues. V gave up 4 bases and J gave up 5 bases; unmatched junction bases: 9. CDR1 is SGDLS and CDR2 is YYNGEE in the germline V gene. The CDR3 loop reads CASSRFSGQGATGELFF. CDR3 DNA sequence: TGTGCCAGCAGCCGATTCTCGGGACAGGGGGCGACCGGGGAGCTGTTTTTT.

As DNA, the CDR3 is TGTGCCAGTAGGACGATGAGCTCGGGGACCGGGGAGCTGTTTTTT. This gives the protein CASRTMSSGTGELFF. V gene TRBV19 combines with J gene TRBJ2-2; tentatively, D is TRBD2 (5 bases). This CDR3 is built from 15 residues. Trimming left V 6 bases short and J 5 bases short, with 16 bases between. Germline CDR1 is LNHDA and CDR2 is SQIVND (reference sequence).

CDR3 in amino acids: CASTPGTSGGASEQFF. The CDR3 DNA follows: TGTGCCAGCACCCCAGGGACTAGCGGGGGGGCAAGTGAGCAGTTCTTC. This chain uses TRBV7-2 with TRBJ2-1; 16 bases match TRBD2. J was trimmed by 9 bases and V by 7 bases; bases with no gene match: 9. CDR1 and CDR2 from the germline V gene are SGHTA and FQGNSA. The CDR3 sequence is 16 residues long. Full variable domain (outside the CDR3, taken from reference TRBV7-2 and TRBJ2-1): GAGVSQSPSNKVTEKGKDVELRCDPISGHTALYWYRQSLGQGLEFLIYFQGNSAPDKSGLPSDRFSAERTGGSVSTLTIQRTQQEDSAVYLCASTPGTSGGASEQFFGPGTRLTVL.

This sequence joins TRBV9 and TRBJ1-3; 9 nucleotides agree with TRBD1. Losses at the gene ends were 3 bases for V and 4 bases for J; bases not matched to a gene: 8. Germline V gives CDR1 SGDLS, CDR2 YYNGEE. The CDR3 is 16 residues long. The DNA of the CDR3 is TGTGCCAGCAGCGCTCCCGGGACAGGGTACGGAAACACCATATATTTT. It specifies CASSAPGTGYGNTIYF.

The CDR3, as DNA: TGTGCCAGTAGTATGACGGGGTTTGACACTGAAGCTTTCTTT. Its translation is CASSMTGFDTEAFF. The chain employs TRBV19 and TRBJ1-1; D not resolved. This CDR3 comprises 14 residues. The V end was cut by 3 bases, the J end by 3 bases, with 11 bases between. Germline V gene lookup returns CDR1 LNHDA and CDR2 SQIVND (reference sequence).

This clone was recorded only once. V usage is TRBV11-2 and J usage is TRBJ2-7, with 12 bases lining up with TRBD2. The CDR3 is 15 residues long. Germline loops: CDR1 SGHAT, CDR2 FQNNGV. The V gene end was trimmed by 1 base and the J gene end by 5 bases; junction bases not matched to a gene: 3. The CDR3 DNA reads TGTGCCAGCAGCTTAGCACTAGCGGGAGGCCACGAGCAGTACTTC. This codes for CASSLALAGGHEQYF.

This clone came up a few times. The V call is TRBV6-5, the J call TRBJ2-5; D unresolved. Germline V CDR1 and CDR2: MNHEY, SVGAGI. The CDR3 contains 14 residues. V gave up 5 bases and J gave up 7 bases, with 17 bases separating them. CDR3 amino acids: CASSPLGWAGTQYF. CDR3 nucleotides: TGTGCCAGCAGTCCCCTTGGGTGGGCAGGGACCCAGTACTTC.

The CDR3 sequence: CASSLAGQGIDTQYF. The CDR3 DNA is TGTGCCAGCAGCTTAGCGGGACAGGGTATAGATACGCAGTATTTT. The chain has TRBV7-9 and TRBJ2-3, with TRBD1 matching 9 bases. The V gene's germline CDR1 is SEHNR and CDR2 FQNEAQ (reference sequence). This CDR3 region has 15 residues. The V gene end was trimmed by 0 bases and the J gene end by 5 bases; junction bases not matched to a gene: 3.

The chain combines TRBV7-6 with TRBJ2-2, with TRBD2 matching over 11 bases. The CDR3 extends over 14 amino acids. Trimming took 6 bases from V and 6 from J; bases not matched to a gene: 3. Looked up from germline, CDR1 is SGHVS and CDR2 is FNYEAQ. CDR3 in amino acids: CASRLAGEAGELFF. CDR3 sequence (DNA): TGTGCCAGCAGACTAGCGGGGGAGGCCGGGGAGCTGTTTTTT. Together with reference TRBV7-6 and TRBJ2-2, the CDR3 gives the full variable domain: GAGVSQSPRYKVTKRGQDVALRCDPISGHVSLYWYRQALGQGPEFLTYFNYEAQQDKSGLPNDRFSAERPEGSISTLTIQRTEQRDSAMYRCASRLAGEAGELFFGEGSRLTVL.

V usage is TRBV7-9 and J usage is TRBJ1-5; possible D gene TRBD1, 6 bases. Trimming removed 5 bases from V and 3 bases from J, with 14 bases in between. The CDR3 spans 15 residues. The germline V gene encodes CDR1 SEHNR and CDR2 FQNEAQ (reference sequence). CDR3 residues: CASSLQGTLNQPQHF. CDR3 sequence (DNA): TGTGCCAGCAGCCTGCAAGGGACACTCAATCAGCCCCAGCATTTT.

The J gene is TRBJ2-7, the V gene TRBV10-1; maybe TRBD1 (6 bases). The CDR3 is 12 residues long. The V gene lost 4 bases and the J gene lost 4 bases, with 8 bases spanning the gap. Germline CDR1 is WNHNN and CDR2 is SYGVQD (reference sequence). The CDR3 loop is CASSAGDYEQYF. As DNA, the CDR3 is TGCGCCAGCAGTGCAGGGGATTACGAGCAGTACTTC.